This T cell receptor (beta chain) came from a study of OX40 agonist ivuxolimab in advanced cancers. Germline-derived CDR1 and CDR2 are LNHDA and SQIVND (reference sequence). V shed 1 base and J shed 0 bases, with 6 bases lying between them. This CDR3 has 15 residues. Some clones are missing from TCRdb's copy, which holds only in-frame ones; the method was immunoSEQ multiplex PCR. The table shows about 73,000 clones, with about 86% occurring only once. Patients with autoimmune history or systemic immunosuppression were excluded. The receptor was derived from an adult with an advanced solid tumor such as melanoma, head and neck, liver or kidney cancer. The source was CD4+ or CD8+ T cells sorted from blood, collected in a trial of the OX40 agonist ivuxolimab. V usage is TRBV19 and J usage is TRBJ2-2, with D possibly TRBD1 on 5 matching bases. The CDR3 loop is CASSIVRANTGELFF. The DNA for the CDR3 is TGTGCCAGTAGTATAGTCAGGGCGAACACCGGGGAGCTGTTTTTT.